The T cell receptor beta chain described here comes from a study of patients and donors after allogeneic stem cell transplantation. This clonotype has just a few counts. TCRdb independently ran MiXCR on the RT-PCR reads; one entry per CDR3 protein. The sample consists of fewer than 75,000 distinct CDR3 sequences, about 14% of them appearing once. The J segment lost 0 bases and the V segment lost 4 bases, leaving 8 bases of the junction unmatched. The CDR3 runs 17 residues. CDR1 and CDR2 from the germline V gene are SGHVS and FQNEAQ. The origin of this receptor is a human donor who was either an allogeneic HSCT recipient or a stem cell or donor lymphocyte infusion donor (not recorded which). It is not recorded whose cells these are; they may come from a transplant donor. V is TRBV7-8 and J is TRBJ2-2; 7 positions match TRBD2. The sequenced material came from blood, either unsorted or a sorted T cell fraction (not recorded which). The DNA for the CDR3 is TGTGCCAGCAGCTCCCCGACTGGACTAGCGAACACCGGGGAGCTGTTTTTT. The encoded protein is CASSSPTGLANTGELFF. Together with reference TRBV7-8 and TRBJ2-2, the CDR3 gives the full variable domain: GAGVSQSPRYKVAKRGQDVALRCDPISGHVSLFWYQQALGQGPEFLTYFQNEAQLDKSGLPSDRFFAERPEGSVSTLKIQRTQQEDSAVYLCASSSPTGLANTGELFFGEGSRLTVL.